The 16 T cell receptor beta chains listed next were all sequenced from one sample in a study of T cell responses to AZD1222 COVID-19 vaccine. Here immunoSEQ multiplex PCR was the method, and the copy in TCRdb shows in-frame clones only, minus some. This sample has about 99,000 clones; 87% occur once, and the top ten carry around 2.7%. The material sequenced was peripheral blood, taken on day 0 of AZD1222 vaccination. The source is an adult in good health.

A few counts support this clone. The rearrangement uses TRBV14 and TRBJ1-1; D is possibly TRBD1 (5 bases). There are 15 residues in the CDR3. Trimming removed 0 bases from V and 7 bases from J, with 15 bases in between. Germline-derived CDR1 and CDR2 are SGHDN and FVKESK. The chain's CDR3 is CASSQEIRGDLEAFF. In DNA form, the CDR3 reads TGTGCCAGCAGCCAAGAAATCCGAGGGGACCTTGAAGCTTTCTTT.

CDR3: CASSLGQAAYEQYV. The DNA for the CDR3 is TGTGCCAGCAGCTTAGGGCAGGCAGCCTACGAGCAGTACGTC. The chain couples TRBV7-9 to TRBJ2-7; D is undetermined. The CDR3 length is 14 residues. V dropped 1 base and J dropped 2 bases, with 9 bases sitting between them. Germline lookup yields CDR1 SEHNR and CDR2 FQNEAQ (reference sequence).

This clone appeared a single time. DNA of the CDR3: TGTGCCAGCAGTTTCCTAGGGGACTTGCGTCAAGAGACCCAGTACTTC. Translation gives CASSFLGDLRQETQYF. The J gene is TRBJ2-5, the V gene TRBV6-5, with D possibly TRBD2 on 6 matching bases. Germline V gives CDR1 MNHEY, CDR2 SVGAGI. The CDR3 spans 16 residues. V lost 4 bases and J 2 bases, leaving 17 bases between the germline ends.

The V call is TRBV30, the J call TRBJ2-5; D gene uncertain. Between the trimmed V and J ends, which lost 6 bases and 2 bases, there was a span of 16 bases. Per germline, CDR1 GTSNPN and CDR2 SVGIG (reference sequence). The CDR3 extends over 14 amino acids. In DNA form, the CDR3 reads TGTGCCTGCAAACCCCTGGGGATACAAGAGACCCAGTACTTC. Amino acids: CACKPLGIQETQYF. Together with reference TRBV30 and TRBJ2-5, the CDR3 gives the full variable domain: SQTIHQWPATLVQPVGSPLSLECTVEGTSNPNLYWYRQAAGRGLQLLFYSVGIGQISSEVPQNLSASRPQDRQFILSSKKLLLSDSGFYLCACKPLGIQETQYFGPGTRLLVL.

The J gene is TRBJ2-2, the V gene TRBV18; 11 bases agree with TRBD2. The CDR3 covers 16 residues. Germline trimming cut 3 bases from V and 5 bases from J; bases unmatched to any gene: 5. CDR1 and CDR2 (germline): KGHSH, LQKENI. The chain's CDR3 is CASSPLAGGETGELFF. In nucleotides, the CDR3 is TGTGCCAGCTCACCTCTAGCGGGGGGCGAAACCGGGGAGCTGTTTTTT.

This clone was detected a few times. This rearrangement joins TRBV12-3 or TRBV12-4 to TRBJ2-2, with no clear D. With 10 bases removed from V and 3 bases from J, the gap between germline ends came to 9 bases. CDR3 length equals 12 residues. The DNA for the CDR3 is TGTGCCACCATTACAGACACCGGGGAGCTGTTTTTT. As protein: CATITDTGELFF.

The V gene is TRBV6-2 or TRBV6-3, the J gene TRBJ1-5; D is unresolved. CDR1 MNHEY and CDR2 SVGEGT come from the germline V gene. Trimming removed 0 bases from V and 4 bases from J, with 7 bases in between. This CDR3 comprises 14 residues. CDR3 sequence reads: CASSYSNPNQPQHF. CDR3 in DNA: TGTGCCAGCAGTTACTCGAATCCAAATCAGCCCCAGCATTTT.

The rearrangement joins TRBV24-1 to TRBJ1-2; D not resolved. Germline CDR1 KGHDR, CDR2 SFDVKD. Between the trimmed V and J ends, which lost 3 bases and 3 bases, there was a span of 4 bases. The CDR3 is 12 residues long. CDR3 region: CATSDKDYGYTF. The CDR3, as DNA: TGTGCCACCAGTGATAAGGACTATGGCTACACCTTC.

The V and J genes are TRBV15 and TRBJ2-4; 7 positions match TRBD1. Germline CDR1 LNHNV, CDR2 YYDKDF (reference sequence). Unmatched junction bases numbered 0, after V lost 2 bases and J lost 5 bases. The CDR3 is made up of 13 amino acids. The CDR3 nucleotides are TGTGCCACCAGCAGACAGGGGGAAAACATTCAGTACTTC. This gives the protein CATSRQGENIQYF.

The rearrangement links TRBV7-2 to TRBJ2-2, with a possible D match to TRBD1 (6 bases). Germline CDR1 SGHTA, CDR2 FQGNSA. V was shortened by 5 bases and J by 4 bases, with 11 bases between the two germline ends. The CDR3 totals 14 residues. In DNA, the CDR3 is TGTGCCAGCAGCCGGACAGTTCTCACCGGGGAGCTGTTTTTT. Amino acids: CASSRTVLTGELFF.

This clone was recorded once. The chain carries TRBV18 and TRBJ2-2; D is possibly TRBD2 (6 bases). Germline CDR1 and CDR2: KGHSH and LQKENI. V lost 7 bases, J lost 5 bases, and 11 bases lay in between. This CDR3 has 13 amino acids. The CDR3 loop reads CASFGGSTGELFF. The CDR3 nucleotides read TGTGCCAGCTTCGGGGGTTCGACCGGGGAGCTGTTTTTT.

The chain joins TRBV27 to TRBJ2-1; D remains unclear. V lost 3 bases and J lost 4, with 7 bases in between. The CDR3 is 13 amino acids. Germline V gene lookup returns CDR1 MNHEY and CDR2 SMNVEV (reference sequence). As DNA, the CDR3 is TGTGCCAGCAGTTTGGCCCGATACAATGAGCAGTTCTTC. Translating it yields CASSLARYNEQFF.

This chain connects TRBV4-3 to TRBJ2-1; tentative D call: TRBD2 (5 bases). Looked up from germline, CDR1 is LGHNA and CDR2 is YSLEER. This CDR3 is 16 amino acids long. Trimming took 1 base from V and 3 from J, leaving 13 bases between them. Written as DNA, the CDR3 is TGCGCCAGCAGCCAAGTACAACGGGGAAACTACAATGAGCAGTTCTTC. Its translation: CASSQVQRGNYNEQFF.

The chain carries TRBV5-1 and TRBJ1-1; D is possibly TRBD1 (5 bases). Trimming shortened V by 2 bases and J by 5 bases, and 13 bases separated the two germline ends. Germline lookup yields CDR1 SGHRS and CDR2 YFSETQ. The CDR3 loop spans 14 amino acids. DNA for the CDR3: TGCGCCAGCAGCTTAAATCGGGGCGGGACTGAAGCTTTCTTT. It specifies CASSLNRGGTEAFF.

This clone was counted between two and nine times. The rearrangement links TRBV28 to TRBJ1-1, with D uncertain. The CDR3 length is 14 residues. The V end lost 5 bases, the J end lost 2 bases, and 12 bases lay between the germline ends. CDR1 is MDHEN, CDR2 SYDVKM, per germline. The CDR3 coding sequence is TGTGCCAGCAGTCCAGGCGGGGATAACACTGAAGCTTTCTTT. Amino acid sequence: CASSPGGDNTEAFF.

This clone was counted once. V gene TRBV4-3 combines with J gene TRBJ2-7; a possible D gene is TRBD1 (6 bases). Trimming stripped 1 base from V and 3 bases from J, with 13 bases between. CDR3 length equals 15 residues. CDR1 and CDR2 (germline): LGHNA, YSLEER. The CDR3 here is CASSQGTEAYYEQYF. In nucleotides, the CDR3 is TGCGCCAGCAGCCAAGGGACAGAGGCTTACTACGAGCAGTACTTC.